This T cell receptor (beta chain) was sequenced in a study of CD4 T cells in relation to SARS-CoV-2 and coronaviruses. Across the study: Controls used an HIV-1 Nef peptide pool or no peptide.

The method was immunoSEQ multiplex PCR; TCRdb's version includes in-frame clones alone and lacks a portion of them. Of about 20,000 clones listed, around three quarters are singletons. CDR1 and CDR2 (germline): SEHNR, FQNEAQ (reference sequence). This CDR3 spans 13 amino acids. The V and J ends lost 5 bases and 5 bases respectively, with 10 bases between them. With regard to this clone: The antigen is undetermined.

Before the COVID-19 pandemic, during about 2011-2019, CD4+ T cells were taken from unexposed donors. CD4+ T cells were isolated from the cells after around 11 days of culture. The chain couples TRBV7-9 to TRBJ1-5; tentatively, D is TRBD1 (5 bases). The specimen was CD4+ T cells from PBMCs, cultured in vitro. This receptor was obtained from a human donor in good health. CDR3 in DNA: TGTGCCAGCAGCAATATAGGGGATCAGCCCCAGCATTTT. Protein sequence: CASSNIGDQPQHF. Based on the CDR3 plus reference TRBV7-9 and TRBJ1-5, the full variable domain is DTGVSQNPRHKITKRGQNVTFRCDPISEHNRLYWYRQTLGQGPEFLTYFQNEAQLEKSRLLSDRFSAERPKGSFSTLEIQRTEQGDSAMYLCASSNIGDQPQHFGDGTRLSIL.